These 29 T cell receptor beta chains were all obtained from the same sample, sequenced in a study of T cell responses to AZD1222 COVID-19 vaccine. Generated by immunoSEQ multiplex PCR, the TCRdb table keeps only in-frame clones and is missing some. The data contain fewer than 200,000 clones, 80% to 95% of them singletons. The sample consisted of peripheral blood, taken 28 days after the second AZD1222 dose. The source is an adult who received the AZD1222 COVID-19 vaccine.

V gene TRBV18 combines with J gene TRBJ2-5; TRBD1 is a possible D gene (6 bases). V gave up 2 bases and J gave up 4 bases, with 8 bases separating them. CDR3 size: 13 residues. Per the germline V gene, CDR1 is KGHSH and CDR2 is LQKENI. The CDR3: CASSPGTSETQYF. CDR3 nucleotide sequence: TGTGCCAGCTCACCAGGGACATCAGAGACCCAGTACTTC.

This chain joins TRBV6-1 and TRBJ1-1; D ambiguous. Germline V CDR1 and CDR2: MNHNS, SASEGT. This CDR3 spans 14 amino acids. Trimming pared 2 bases from V and 4 bases from J, leaving 11 bases between. The CDR3 nucleotides read TGTGCCAGCAGTGAAACAGCAGGACCCACTGAAGCTTTCTTT. This codes for CASSETAGPTEAFF.

V is TRBV5-6 and J is TRBJ2-1; D call uncertain. V lost 1 base and J 1 base, leaving 9 bases between the germline ends. Germline lookup yields CDR1 SGHDT and CDR2 YYEEEE. The CDR3 has 15 amino acids. CDR3 region: CASSLFGRSYNEQFF. The DNA for the CDR3 is TGTGCCAGCAGCTTGTTCGGGCGGTCCTACAATGAGCAGTTCTTC.

This chain connects TRBV18 to TRBJ2-2; D unclear. With 6 bases removed from V and 4 bases from J, the gap between germline ends came to 9 bases. This CDR3 is built from 13 residues. The V gene's germline CDR1 is KGHSH and CDR2 LQKENI. In DNA, the CDR3 is TGTGCCAGCTCCGGGCAGGCCACCGGGGAGCTGTTTTTT. Amino acid sequence: CASSGQATGELFF.

The chain employs TRBV7-8 and TRBJ2-5, with TRBD2 matching 9 bases. CDR1 and CDR2 from the germline V gene are SGHVS and FQNEAQ. The CDR3 is 16 residues long. The J segment lost 2 bases and the V segment lost 3 bases, leaving 7 bases of the junction unmatched. In nucleotides, the CDR3 is TGTGCCAGCAGCTTCAAACTAGCGGGCAAGCAAGAGACCCAGTACTTC. Its translation: CASSFKLAGKQETQYF.

The chain is built from TRBV3-1 (or the pseudogene TRBV3-2) and TRBJ2-5, with 14 bases fitting TRBD2. CDR1 is LGHDT and CDR2 is YNNKEL in the germline V gene (reference sequence). The CDR3 length is 16 residues. Trimming cost V 3 bases and J 4 bases; bases outside gene matches: 4. CDR3 in amino acids: CASSHPTSGGGETQYF. The CDR3 DNA reads as TGTGCCAGCAGCCACCCGACTAGCGGGGGGGGAGAGACCCAGTACTTC.

This chain joins TRBV6-2 or TRBV6-3 and TRBJ1-1; D might be TRBD1 (5 bases). V dropped 5 bases and J dropped 3 bases, with 16 bases sitting between them. Germline values: CDR1 MNHEY, CDR2 SVGEGT. The CDR3 extends over 15 amino acids. In DNA, the CDR3 is TGTGCCAGCAGTGATCGAAAGGGACCTTACACTGAAGCTTTCTTT. It encodes CASSDRKGPYTEAFF.

The table lists this clone with a count of one. One end of the junction varies from germline; a read error may be responsible. The V and J genes are TRBV7-7 and TRBJ2-2; the D is unclear. The CDR3 is 16 amino acids. In germline, CDR1 is SSHAT, CDR2 FNYEAQ (reference sequence). Here the CDR3 DNA reads TGTGCTAGCAGCGCCGGGTCAATAAGGCCCACCGGGGAGCTGTTTTTT. It translates to CASSAGSIRPTGELFF.

CDR3 residues: CSVAASGTNEQFF. The CDR3 DNA sequence: TGCAGCGTTGCGGCTAGCGGGACGAATGAGCAGTTCTTC. The V and J genes are TRBV29-1 and TRBJ2-1, with 9 bases aligning to TRBD2. CDR3 length: 13 amino acids. J was trimmed by 7 bases and V by 4 bases; bases with no gene match: 5. Germline values: CDR1 SQVTM, CDR2 ANQGSEA.

The V call is TRBV20-1, the J call TRBJ2-2, with 7 bases lining up with TRBD2. The V and J ends lost 3 bases and 6 bases, in that order; junction bases with no gene match: 7. The CDR3 is 14 amino acids. CDR1 and CDR2 (germline): DFQATT, SNEGSKA (reference sequence). The CDR3 loop reads CSASPGRKPGELFF. The CDR3, as DNA: TGCAGTGCTAGTCCCGGGAGGAAGCCCGGGGAGCTGTTTTTT.

Written as DNA, the CDR3 is TGTGCCAGCAGTCCCAACGGGAACTATGGCTACACCTTC. Its translation: CASSPNGNYGYTF. The chain uses TRBV6-5 and TRBJ1-2, with D hard to call. The germline gives CDR1 MNHEY, CDR2 SVGAGI. V shed 5 bases and J shed 2 bases, with 9 bases lying between them. CDR3 length equals 13 residues.

This clone was picked up a small number of times. The chain is built from TRBV7-6 and TRBJ1-2; D call uncertain. Germline loops: CDR1 SGHVS, CDR2 FNYEAQ. This CDR3 spans 14 amino acids. Between the trimmed V and J ends, which lost 1 base and 4 bases, there was a span of 10 bases. The CDR3 bases are TGTGCCAGCAGCTTAGACCCGGACTCCTATGGCTACACCTTC. Translation: CASSLDPDSYGYTF.

This chain connects TRBV5-1 to TRBJ2-7; D is perhaps TRBD2 (6 bases). Deletions cut 4 bases from V and 5 bases from J, with 16 bases between. This CDR3 has 14 amino acids. Per germline, CDR1 SGHRS and CDR2 YFSETQ. CDR3 amino acids: CASSPGRFGDEQYF. The CDR3 DNA reads TGCGCCAGCAGCCCAGGGAGGTTTGGGGACGAGCAGTACTTC.

CDR3 protein: CASSYSGRVNSPLHF. CDR3 bases: TGTGCCAGCAGTTACTCGGGGAGAGTAAATTCACCCCTCCACTTT. This chain joins TRBV6-5 and TRBJ1-6; D remains ambiguous. Trimming pared 0 bases from V and 7 bases from J, leaving 10 bases between. There are 15 residues in the CDR3. Germline loops: CDR1 MNHEY, CDR2 SVGAGI.

The rearrangement uses TRBV5-3 and TRBJ2-2, with 10 bases that match TRBD2. TRBV5-3 is recorded as an ORF, its role being uncertain. CDR3 length: 16 residues. V gave up 3 bases and J gave up 2 bases; unmatched junction bases: 4. Here the CDR3 DNA reads TGTGCCAGAAGCTGTACTAGCGGGAATAACACCGGGGAGCTGTTTTTT. The encoded protein is CARSCTSGNNTGELFF.

The rearrangement links TRBV5-5 to TRBJ1-6; TRBD1 might be the D (5 bases). The V end was cut by 2 bases, the J end by 6 bases, with 12 bases between. Germline CDR1 is SGHKS and CDR2 is YYEKEE (reference sequence). The CDR3 has 15 residues. Here the CDR3 reads CASSFGGASNSPLHF. The CDR3, as DNA: TGTGCCAGCAGCTTCGGAGGGGCTAGTAATTCACCCCTCCACTTT.

This chain links TRBV11-2 with TRBJ1-2; the match to TRBD1 covers 7 bases. Germline-derived CDR1 and CDR2 are SGHAT and FQNNGV. V was pared by 1 base and J by 4 bases, with 6 bases of the junction left unmatched. The CDR3 has 15 residues. The CDR3 DNA reads TGTGCCAGCAGCTTAGCCGGGACAGACCTCTATGGCTACACCTTC. It codes for CASSLAGTDLYGYTF.

The CDR3 DNA follows: TGTGCCAGCAGCCAAGATATCGCCCTATCGAACTATGGCTACACCTTC. It encodes CASSQDIALSNYGYTF. The chain has TRBV3-1 (or the pseudogene TRBV3-2) and TRBJ1-2; no clear D gene. CDR1 LGHDT and CDR2 YNNKEL come from the germline V gene (reference sequence). V shed 0 bases and J shed 2 bases, with 13 bases lying between them. This CDR3 has 16 amino acids.

The V gene is TRBV9, the J gene TRBJ1-2; TRBD1 might be the D (5 bases). Germline CDR1 and CDR2: SGDLS and YYNGEE. The CDR3 covers 15 residues. The germline V and J ends were trimmed by 3 bases and 2 bases, with 14 bases remaining between them. CDR3 DNA: TGTGCCAGCAGCGACCCAGGGTCCTTCAACTATGGCTACACCTTC. It translates to CASSDPGSFNYGYTF.

This chain uses TRBV2 with TRBJ1-3; D remains ambiguous. CDR1 SNHLY and CDR2 FYNNEI come from the germline V gene. The CDR3 length is 16 residues. V lost 2 bases and J 1 base, leaving 12 bases between the germline ends. The CDR3 region is CASSETGSLSGNTIYF. The CDR3, as DNA: TGTGCCAGCAGTGAAACGGGCAGCCTATCTGGAAACACCATATATTTT. Variable domain in full (rest from reference TRBV2 and TRBJ1-3): EPEVTQTPSHQVTQMGQEVILRCVPISNHLYFYWYRQILGQKVEFLVSFYNNEISEKSEIFDDQFSVERPDGSNFTLKIRSTKLEDSAMYFCASSETGSLSGNTIYFGEGSWLTVV.

This chain links TRBV3-1 (or the pseudogene TRBV3-2) with TRBJ2-1; 10 nucleotides align to TRBD2. The V and J ends lost 5 bases and 6 bases, in that order; junction bases with no gene match: 16. This CDR3 comprises 18 residues. CDR1 LGHDT and CDR2 YNNKEL come from the germline V gene (reference sequence). This chain's CDR3 is CASSSRGAGGDFVNEQFF. CDR3 in DNA: TGTGCCAGCAGCTCTAGAGGAGCGGGGGGGGATTTTGTCAATGAGCAGTTCTTC.

About this clone itself: Compared with germline, one end of the junction differs, possibly owing to a read error. The rearrangement links TRBV12-3 or TRBV12-4 to TRBJ1-2; D gene unclear. This CDR3 has 13 amino acids. DNA for the CDR3: TGTGCCAGCAGTGGTCCAGAGATCTATCGCTACACCTTC. Translated: CASSGPEIYRYTF.

The chain carries TRBV9 and TRBJ2-1, with D tentatively TRBD1 (5 bases). V lost 0 bases and J lost 4, with 8 bases in between. Germline loops: CDR1 SGDLS, CDR2 YYNGEE. This CDR3 has 14 residues. This CDR3 is CASSVAQGYNEQFF. DNA of the CDR3: TGTGCCAGCAGCGTAGCCCAGGGTTACAATGAGCAGTTCTTC.

This chain connects TRBV18 to TRBJ2-1; 10 bases are shared with TRBD2. The germline V gene has CDR1 KGHSH and CDR2 LQKENI. There are 18 residues in the CDR3. Losses at the gene ends were 3 bases for V and 2 bases for J; bases not matched to a gene: 10. The CDR3 coding sequence is TGTGCCAGCTCACCGTTTGAATCTAGCGGGGGTACCTACAATGAGCAGTTCTTC. It is translated as CASSPFESSGGTYNEQFF.

The chain links TRBV5-5 to TRBJ2-7; D unresolved. Per germline, CDR1 SGHKS and CDR2 YYEKEE (reference sequence). This CDR3 region has 13 residues. Trimming stripped 2 bases from V and 6 bases from J, with 12 bases between. CDR3 region: CASSFGGRFEQYF. Written as DNA, the CDR3 is TGTGCCAGCAGCTTTGGCGGTAGGTTCGAGCAGTACTTC.

Concerning this clone: One end of the junction varies from germline; a read error may be responsible. The chain is built from TRBV29-1 and TRBJ2-7, with 10 bases matching TRBD1. Per the germline V gene, CDR1 is SQVTM and CDR2 is ANQGSEA. This CDR3 has 12 amino acids. The CDR3 loop reads CSVHGTGAFHVF. The CDR3 DNA reads TGCAGCGTTCATGGGACAGGGGCCTTCCATGTCTTC.

The V and J genes are TRBV7-3 and TRBJ2-7; D not certain. The CDR3 runs 15 residues. The germline V gene encodes CDR1 SGHTA and CDR2 FQGTGA. V lost 5 bases and J 4 bases, leaving 18 bases between the germline ends. CDR3 sequence: CASSPFGAAPYEQYF. The DNA for the CDR3 is TGTGCCAGCAGCCCATTCGGTGCCGCCCCTTACGAGCAGTACTTC.

The chain recombines TRBV4-1 with TRBJ1-6; D gene unclear. Germline CDR1 is MGHRA and CDR2 is YSYEKL. V was pared by 0 bases and J by 9 bases, with 9 bases between. The CDR3 covers 14 residues. CDR3 nucleotides: TGCGCCAGCAGCCAAGAACGGTTTCTTTCACCCCTCCACTTT. Its translation is CASSQERFLSPLHF.

This clone has just one count. The chain carries TRBV5-1 and TRBJ2-5; D is ambiguous. The CDR3 loop spans 14 amino acids. With 0 bases removed from V and 5 bases from J, the gap between germline ends came to 11 bases. Germline V lookup: CDR1 SGHRS, CDR2 YFSETQ. CDR3 sequence (DNA): TGCGCCAGCAGCTTGGCCCCGGGTGGGGAGACCCAGTACTTC. Protein product: CASSLAPGGETQYF.